The 18 T cell receptor beta chains listed next were all sequenced from one sample in a study of T-cell reconstitution after alpha-beta-depleted transplantation in children. This sample's TCRbeta library carried unique molecular identifier barcodes. TCRdb analysed the PCR reads with MiXCR anew, one entry per CDR3 protein. Here the sample spans about 370,000 distinct CDR3 sequences, around 21% being singletons. This specimen was PBMCs from the stem cell graft donor, taken from the stem cell graft. The receptors shown here come from a human donor who donated a stem cell graft to a child with acute myeloid leukemia.

This clonotype has more than one count but fewer than ten. The chain employs TRBV9 and TRBJ1-2; perhaps TRBD1 as D (5 bases). Germline assignment: CDR1 SGDLS and CDR2 YYNGEE. The CDR3 loop spans 15 amino acids. Trimming shortened V by 2 bases and J by 3 bases, and 14 bases separated the two germline ends. DNA of the CDR3: TGTGCCAGCAGCGTGGGGGAGACAGCCTACTATGGCTACACCTTC. This codes for CASSVGETAYYGYTF.

This clonotype was seen a few times. The V call is TRBV7-2, the J call TRBJ2-1; 13 bases agree with TRBD2. The CDR3 runs 16 residues. Trimming removed 4 bases from V and 4 bases from J; junction bases left unmatched: 4. CDR1 is SGHTA and CDR2 is FQGNSA in the germline V gene. CDR3 region: CASSWTSGSGYNEQFF. The CDR3 bases are TGTGCCAGCAGCTGGACTAGCGGGAGCGGTTACAATGAGCAGTTCTTC.

V gene TRBV29-1 combines with J gene TRBJ2-2; no clear D gene. In germline, CDR1 is SQVTM, CDR2 ANQGSEA. The length of the CDR3 is 12 residues. V gave up 6 bases and J gave up 6 bases, with 11 bases separating them. CDR3 DNA sequence: TGCAGCGTGACCTTAGGGTCCGGGGAGCTGTTTTTT. Residues: CSVTLGSGELFF.

This clonotype was detected a few times. The chain is built from TRBV5-5 and TRBJ1-4, with a possible D match to TRBD1 (5 bases). Germline assignment: CDR1 SGHKS and CDR2 YYEKEE (reference sequence). Trimming left V 3 bases short and J 6 bases short, with 12 bases between. This CDR3 spans 14 amino acids. The CDR3: CASSSGRADEKLFF. The DNA of the CDR3 is TGTGCCAGCAGCTCCGGCAGGGCGGATGAAAAACTGTTTTTT.

This rearrangement joins TRBV28 to TRBJ2-3, with D perhaps TRBD2 (5 bases). V lost 4 bases to trimming and J lost 0 bases, with 8 bases between them. The CDR3 consists of 14 residues. Germline-derived CDR1 and CDR2 are MDHEN and SYDVKM. The CDR3 reads CASSYEGSTDTQYF. The DNA of the CDR3 is TGTGCCAGCAGTTACGAGGGTAGCACAGATACGCAGTATTTT. The variable domain in full, with the rest retrieved from reference TRBV28 and TRBJ2-3, is DVKVTQSSRYLVKRTGEKVFLECVQDMDHENMFWYRQDPGLGLRLIYFSYDVKMKEKGDIPEGYSVSREKKERFSLILESASTNQTSMYLCASSYEGSTDTQYFGPGTRLTVL.

The V call is TRBV12-3 or TRBV12-4, the J call TRBJ2-7, with D hard to call. This CDR3 has 13 residues. V dropped 6 bases and J dropped 6 bases, with 15 bases sitting between them. CDR3 bases: TGTGCCAGCAGCACGACGGGTAGGGCCGAGCAGTACTTC. Its translation is CASSTTGRAEQYF.

This clonotype came up many times. The chain combines TRBV29-1 with TRBJ2-3, with TRBD2 matching 13 bases. V lost 4 bases to trimming and J lost 4 bases; unmatched junction nucleotides: 5. Germline lookup yields CDR1 SQVTM and CDR2 ANQGSEA. This CDR3 has 15 amino acids. The CDR3 DNA reads TGCAGCGTTGTCTTACTAGCGGGAGGGGCAGATACGCAGTATTTT. As protein: CSVVLLAGGADTQYF.

The chain links TRBV4-3 to TRBJ2-3, with 9 nucleotides matching TRBD2. The CDR3 sequence is 16 residues long. From germline, CDR1 is LGHNA and CDR2 YSLEER. V was pared by 0 bases and J by 4 bases, with 5 bases of the junction left unmatched. The CDR3 loop is CASSQDGRTSADTQYF. CDR3 nucleotide sequence: TGCGCCAGCAGCCAAGATGGAAGGACTAGCGCAGATACGCAGTATTTT.

This clonotype was detected only a few times. The V call is TRBV24-1, the J call TRBJ2-1; possibly TRBD2 for D (5 bases). From germline, CDR1 is KGHDR and CDR2 SFDVKD. The CDR3 loop spans 16 amino acids. V was shortened by 4 bases and J by 0 bases, with 12 bases between the two germline ends. As DNA, the CDR3 is TGTGCCACCAGTGACTCGGGAACCCGCTCCTACAATGAGCAGTTCTTC. Amino acids: CATSDSGTRSYNEQFF.

This clonotype was seen a few times. The J gene is TRBJ2-5, the V gene TRBV24-1, with D possibly being TRBD1 (6 bases). The V gene lost 5 bases and the J gene lost 5 bases, with 8 bases spanning the gap. Germline V lookup: CDR1 KGHDR, CDR2 SFDVKD. The CDR3 covers 12 residues. As DNA, the CDR3 is TGTGCCACCAGTGTAACAGGGGAGACCCAGTACTTC. Protein: CATSVTGETQYF.

The chain carries TRBV24-1 and TRBJ1-5; maybe TRBD1 (6 bases). The CDR3 length is 15 residues. From germline, CDR1 is KGHDR and CDR2 SFDVKD. The V gene lost 3 bases and the J gene lost 4 bases, with 12 bases spanning the gap. CDR3 in amino acids: CATSDTQGENQPQHF. CDR3 nucleotides: TGTGCCACCAGTGATACACAGGGAGAGAATCAGCCCCAGCATTTT.

This clonotype was counted between two and nine times. CDR3 region: CASSWASGELFF. CDR3 bases: TGTGCCAGCAGTTGGGCGTCCGGGGAGCTGTTTTTT. The V and J genes are TRBV12-3 or TRBV12-4 and TRBJ2-2; D gene ambiguous. This CDR3 has 12 residues. Trimming left V 4 bases short and J 6 bases short, with 6 bases between.

V gene TRBV21-1 combines with J gene TRBJ2-7; the table assigns TRBD1, which was not confirmed against the DNA. TRBV21-1 is a documented pseudogene. This CDR3 has 13 amino acids. CDR3 DNA: TGTGCCAGCGCGAGGGGGGGGAACGACGAGCAGTACTTC. Translated: CASARGGNDEQYF.

This clonotype has at least ten counts. This sequence joins TRBV24-1 and TRBJ2-7, with 13 bases lining up with TRBD2. The CDR3 has 15 amino acids. The germline gives CDR1 KGHDR, CDR2 SFDVKD. V shed 5 bases, J shed 3 bases, and the junction held 3 bases outside the gene matches. The CDR3 nucleotides read TGTGCCACCAGTGTTGGGACTAGCGGGGACTACGAGCAGTACTTC. Its translation is CATSVGTSGDYEQYF.

The rearrangement uses TRBV29-1 and TRBJ2-1, with 8 bases lining up with TRBD2. V shed 6 bases, J shed 7 bases, and the junction held 11 bases outside the gene matches. This CDR3 comprises 14 residues. Germline CDR1 and CDR2: SQVTM and ANQGSEA. The CDR3 is CSVGGASGLNEQFF. The CDR3 DNA reads as TGCAGCGTAGGGGGGGCTAGCGGGCTGAATGAGCAGTTCTTC.

The chain couples TRBV7-6 to TRBJ2-3, with TRBD2 matching over 7 bases. V shed 2 bases and J 2 bases; nucleotides not matched to a gene: 16. CDR3 length equals 19 residues. The V gene's germline CDR1 is SGHVS and CDR2 FNYEAQ. The CDR3 loop is CASSLSPSWGSGSTDTQYF. The CDR3 DNA reads as TGTGCCAGCAGCTTAAGCCCTAGTTGGGGTAGCGGGTCCACAGATACGCAGTATTTT. Full variable domain (outside the CDR3, taken from reference TRBV7-6 and TRBJ2-3): GAGVSQSPRYKVTKRGQDVALRCDPISGHVSLYWYRQALGQGPEFLTYFNYEAQQDKSGLPNDRFSAERPEGSISTLTIQRTEQRDSAMYRCASSLSPSWGSGSTDTQYFGPGTRLTVL.

The sample holds a few counts of this clonotype. The CDR3 loop reads CASSLLGTSGSSYEQYF. CDR3 DNA sequence: TGTGCCAGCAGTCTTTTAGGTACTAGCGGCAGCTCCTACGAGCAGTACTTC. V and J are TRBV12-3 or TRBV12-4 and TRBJ2-7, with 8 bases aligning to TRBD2. This CDR3 has 17 residues. J gave up 0 bases and V 5 bases, and 12 bases lay outside the gene matches.

This clonotype was seen a handful of times. J is TRBJ2-2 and V is TRBV10-3; D is possibly TRBD1 (6 bases). Germline loops: CDR1 ENHRY, CDR2 SYGVKD. V was pared by 11 bases and J by 7 bases, with 23 bases between. The CDR3 totals 15 residues. The CDR3 coding sequence is TGTGCCGTTTCCGGTCTAGGGGGTGAGGACGGGGAGCTGTTTTTT. Translated: CAVSGLGGEDGELFF.